These 8 T cell receptor beta chains originate from one sample sequenced in a study of CD8+ T cells in alopecia areata. Extracted RNA was reverse transcribed into cDNA, the sequencing template. Repertoires were generated with immunoSEQ multiplex PCR, while TCRdb's copy carries only in-frame clones and drops some. The table shows fewer than 110,000 clones, with roughly 84% occurring only once. The treatment: oral pan-JAK inhibitor, 5-10 mg twice daily. The sequencing here drew on CD8+ T cells sorted from blood, taken at week 24, from a patient treated with tofacitinib. Source of these receptors: a human donor with alopecia areata.

The chain couples TRBV2 to TRBJ1-1, with TRBD1 matching over 8 bases. Germline V lookup: CDR1 SNHLY, CDR2 FYNNEI. The CDR3 extends over 16 amino acids. The trim removed 5 bases at V and 4 bases at J, leaving 12 bases unmatched. For the CDR3, the DNA is TGTGCCAGCAGTCCACACTGGACAGGGAAGAGCACTGAAGCTTTCTTT. Encoded protein: CASSPHWTGKSTEAFF. The entire variable domain, with the rest obtained from reference TRBV2 and TRBJ1-1, is as follows: EPEVTQTPSHQVTQMGQEVILRCVPISNHLYFYWYRQILGQKVEFLVSFYNNEISEKSEIFDDQFSVERPDGSNFTLKIRSTKLEDSAMYFCASSPHWTGKSTEAFFGQGTRLTVV.

The chain is built from TRBV6-5 and TRBJ2-1; 14 bases map to TRBD2. V was clipped by 6 bases and J by 11 bases; unmatched bases: 9. Germline loops: CDR1 MNHEY, CDR2 SVGAGI. This CDR3 region has 15 residues. The CDR3 bases are TGTGCCAGCAGCGCGGGACTAGCGGGGGCGGAGCAGCAGTTCTTC. Its translation: CASSAGLAGAEQQFF.

The rearrangement links TRBV29-1 to TRBJ2-7; D perhaps matches TRBD2 (5 bases). The CDR3 runs to 13 residues. CDR1 and CDR2 (germline): SQVTM, ANQGSEA. Trimming removed 7 bases from V and 3 bases from J, with 16 bases in between. The DNA for the CDR3 is TGCAGCGCCGGAGGTGGACCGTTCTACGAGCAGTACTTC. It specifies CSAGGGPFYEQYF.

This clone was seen a handful of times. The genes are TRBV19 and TRBJ2-7, with 10 nucleotides matching TRBD1. V gave up 11 bases and J gave up 5 bases; unmatched junction bases: 9. The V gene's germline CDR1 is LNHDA and CDR2 SQIVND (reference sequence). CDR3 length equals 13 residues. The CDR3: CAAGTGDQDEQYF. The CDR3 DNA is TGTGCCGCCGGGACAGGGGATCAAGACGAGCAGTACTTC.

The V and J genes are TRBV2 and TRBJ2-3; unclear D gene. Trimming took 1 base from V and 3 from J, leaving 8 bases between them. The CDR3 totals 14 residues. Per the germline V gene, CDR1 is SNHLY and CDR2 is FYNNEI. The CDR3 DNA reads TGTGCCAGCAGTGAAGAGGTCTCTACAGATACGCAGTATTTT. Amino acids: CASSEEVSTDTQYF.

V and J are TRBV11-2 and TRBJ2-7; D is perhaps TRBD2 (5 bases). Trimming removed 5 bases from V and 0 bases from J, with 8 bases in between. CDR3 length: 13 amino acids. Germline V gene lookup returns CDR1 SGHAT and CDR2 FQNNGV. The CDR3 DNA follows: TGTGCCAGCAGCCCCGGGGTCTCCTACGAGCAGTACTTC. This codes for CASSPGVSYEQYF.

The V and J genes are TRBV12-5 and TRBJ2-5; TRBD2 might be the D (7 bases). The J call is in doubt because the DNA end fits TRBJ2-7 better. CDR1 LGHNT and CDR2 FRNRAP come from the germline V gene. The CDR3 loop spans 16 amino acids. The CDR3 protein is CASGLDTGGPSYEQYF. The CDR3 bases are TGTGCTAGTGGTTTGGATACCGGGGGGCCCTCCTACGAGCAGTACTTC.

This sequence joins TRBV7-9 and TRBJ2-3, with TRBD2 identical over 7 bases. Germline V gives CDR1 SEHNR, CDR2 FQNEAQ (reference sequence). The trim removed 2 bases at V and 1 base at J, leaving 9 bases unmatched. This CDR3 is 17 amino acids long. DNA for the CDR3: TGTGCCAGCAGCTTAACCTGGGGGGGACTCGGCACAGATACGCAGTATTTT. This codes for CASSLTWGGLGTDTQYF.